Following are 26 T cell receptor beta chains from one sample sequenced in a study of graft-versus-host responses after intestinal transplantation. For these TCRs, the target antigens are not known. The protocol was immunoSEQ multiplex PCR, while the TCRdb copy is restricted to in-frame clones and leaves out a portion. This sample has fewer than 90,000 clones; about 95% occur once, and the top ten carry about 0.2%. The source was unstimulated CD4+ T cells sorted from spleen or lymph node cells, collected before transplant. These receptors were collected from a human donor who was the organ donor for an intestinal transplant.

This sequence joins TRBV6-5 and TRBJ1-1, with D perhaps TRBD1 (5 bases). The CDR3 loop spans 14 amino acids. Germline CDR1 reads MNHEY; CDR2 reads SVGAGI. V lost 0 bases and J lost 1, with 6 bases in between. The DNA for the CDR3 is TGTGCCAGCAGTTACTCGGGGGGGAACACTGAAGCTTTCTTT. The encoded protein is CASSYSGGNTEAFF.

The chain is built from TRBV7-3 and TRBJ1-3; D might be TRBD1 (6 bases). Trimming took off 6 bases at V and 4 bases at J, with 13 bases between the two ends. This CDR3 spans 14 amino acids. Germline V gives CDR1 SGHTA, CDR2 FQGTGA. The DNA for the CDR3 is TGTGCCAGCAGGAACCAGGGGATAGGAAACACCATATATTTT. This encodes CASRNQGIGNTIYF.

This clone was seen a few times. The V and J genes are TRBV10-1 and TRBJ1-1, with 8 bases identical to TRBD1. Germline CDR1 WNHNN, CDR2 SYGVQD (reference sequence). V was pared by 6 bases and J by 3 bases, with 6 bases of the junction left unmatched. CDR3 length: 14 residues. For the CDR3, the DNA is TGCGCCAGCAGATCACAGGGGGAGGACACTGAAGCTTTCTTT. Translated: CASRSQGEDTEAFF.

This clone was seen just once. This chain connects TRBV11-1 to TRBJ2-3, with D unresolved. Trimming cost V 2 bases and J 2 bases, with 8 bases left between them. This CDR3 contains 14 residues. Germline V gene data show CDR1 as SGHAT and CDR2 as FQDESV (reference sequence). CDR3 in amino acids: CASSLPQNTDTQYF. CDR3 DNA: TGTGCCAGCAGCTTACCCCAGAACACAGATACGCAGTATTTT.

The chain links TRBV9 to TRBJ2-3; TRBD1 matches 7 bases. This CDR3 is 16 amino acids long. The junction had 13 bases not matched to a gene; V was cut back by 6 bases and J by 3 bases. CDR1 SGDLS and CDR2 YYNGEE come from the germline V gene. The CDR3 nucleotides read TGTGCCAGCACCACGAGAGGGGACAGAAATACAGATACGCAGTATTTT. Protein product: CASTTRGDRNTDTQYF.

V and J are TRBV18 and TRBJ1-5; D gene ambiguous. This CDR3 contains 13 residues. Per germline, CDR1 KGHSH and CDR2 LQKENI. Trimming cost V 0 bases and J 3 bases, with 3 bases left between them. DNA for the CDR3: TGTGCCAGCTCACCACCAGACAATCAGCCCCAGCATTTT. Residues: CASSPPDNQPQHF.

This chain links TRBV13 with TRBJ1-1; D ambiguous. The CDR3 length is 11 residues. Trimming removed 2 bases from V and 9 bases from J, with 7 bases in between. Germline V CDR1 and CDR2: PRHDT, FYEKMQ (reference sequence). The CDR3 DNA is TGTGCCAGCAGCTTACTCAGGAAAGCTTTCTTT. Residues: CASSLLRKAFF.

V usage is TRBV5-8 and J usage is TRBJ1-1; D might be TRBD1 (5 bases). Per germline, CDR1 SGHTS and CDR2 YDEGEE. V lost 4 bases to trimming and J lost 1 base, with 23 bases between them. The CDR3 consists of 18 residues. CDR3 sequence: CASSAFRASGAGNTEAFF. The DNA of the CDR3 is TGTGCCAGCAGCGCTTTTCGTGCTAGCGGGGCGGGGAACACTGAAGCTTTCTTT.

V usage is TRBV9 and J usage is TRBJ1-1; 10 bases are a match to TRBD1. J lost 5 bases, V lost 4 bases, and 8 bases had no gene match. Germline-derived CDR1 and CDR2 are SGDLS and YYNGEE. The CDR3 contains 15 residues. CDR3 in DNA: TGTGCCAGCAGCCCCCGACAGGGGGCGCCTACTGAAGCTTTCTTT. It encodes CASSPRQGAPTEAFF.

This CDR3 is CASSPRGGGYGYTF. The CDR3 DNA reads as TGTGCCAGCAGCCCACGGGGAGGCGGCTATGGCTACACCTTC. The chain is built from TRBV5-4 and TRBJ1-2; no definite D call. Germline V CDR1 and CDR2: SGHNT, YYREEE (reference sequence). The length of the CDR3 is 14 residues. V was trimmed by 4 bases and J by 4 bases, leaving 14 bases between them. Full variable domain (remainder filled in from reference TRBV5-4 and TRBJ1-2): ETGVTQSPTHLIKTRGQQVTLRCSSQSGHNTVSWYQQALGQGPQFIFQYYREEENGRGNFPPRFSGLQFPNYSSELNVNALELDDSALYLCASSPRGGGYGYTFGSGTRLTVV.

The V call is TRBV30, the J call TRBJ1-6, with TRBD1 matching 7 bases. V lost 2 bases to trimming and J lost 2 bases; unmatched junction nucleotides: 3. CDR3 size: 15 residues. Per germline, CDR1 GTSNPN and CDR2 SVGIG (reference sequence). The CDR3 DNA sequence: TGTGCCTGGAGTCAAGGGACAGCCTATAATTCACCCCTCCACTTT. This translates into CAWSQGTAYNSPLHF.

The chain combines TRBV6-1 with TRBJ2-6; D is uncertain. V was trimmed by 0 bases and J by 0 bases, leaving 6 bases between them. Germline V CDR1 and CDR2: MNHNS, SASEGT. The CDR3 runs 16 residues. CDR3 sequence reads: CASSEAPSSGANVLTF. DNA for the CDR3: TGTGCCAGCAGTGAAGCCCCGAGCTCTGGGGCCAACGTCCTGACTTTC.

DNA of the CDR3: TGTGCCAGCAGCCCAGGGATGGCGATGACCTACGAGCAGTACTTC. This sequence encodes CASSPGMAMTYEQYF. This chain links TRBV11-2 with TRBJ2-7; D may be TRBD1 (5 bases). The germline V and J ends were trimmed by 5 bases and 2 bases, with 16 bases remaining between them. The CDR3 contains 15 residues. The germline CDR1 and CDR2 sequences are SGHAT and FQNNGV.

In DNA form, the CDR3 reads TGTGCCAGCAACACGCCCAGGGACCCGATTAATGAAAAACTGTTTTTT. This encodes CASNTPRDPINEKLFF. The chain employs TRBV28 and TRBJ1-4; a possible D gene is TRBD1 (5 bases). Trimming removed 7 bases from V and 4 bases from J, with 19 bases in between. Germline V lookup: CDR1 MDHEN, CDR2 SYDVKM. The CDR3 runs to 16 residues.

The rearrangement joins TRBV6-6 to TRBJ2-3; D gene uncertain. Trimming pared 7 bases from V and 2 bases from J, leaving 13 bases between. Germline values: CDR1 MNHNY, CDR2 SVGAGI (reference sequence). This CDR3 has 14 amino acids. The CDR3 nucleotides read TGTGCCAGCACGTGGGGTAGACCCACAGATACGCAGTATTTT. Translating it yields CASTWGRPTDTQYF.

The gene calls are TRBV23-1 and TRBJ1-2, with TRBD1 matching 9 bases. TRBV23-1 is classed as an ORF, of uncertain function. The CDR3 totals 13 residues. V was clipped by 6 bases and J by 4 bases; unmatched bases: 3. The DNA for the CDR3 is TGCGCCAGCAGACGGACAGGGGTCTATGGCTACACCTTC. This sequence encodes CASRRTGVYGYTF.

This clone came up once. The chain recombines TRBV30 with TRBJ1-1; D possibly corresponds to TRBD1 (5 bases). The CDR3 length is 14 residues. Germline V gene sequence: CDR1 GTSNPN, CDR2 SVGIG (reference sequence). Deletions cut 4 bases from V and 2 bases from J, with 14 bases between. The CDR3 DNA reads as TGTGCCTGGACCCGACTTGACAGAAACACTGAAGCTTTCTTT. Amino acids: CAWTRLDRNTEAFF.

CDR3 protein: CASTGGGGFYEQYF. CDR3 sequence (DNA): TGTGCCAGCACGGGGGGCGGGGGATTCTACGAGCAGTACTTC. The rearrangement joins TRBV27 to TRBJ2-7; the D gene is possibly TRBD2 (7 bases). Trimming cost V 7 bases and J 3 bases, with 16 bases left between them. CDR3 length: 14 residues. Germline lookup yields CDR1 MNHEY and CDR2 SMNVEV (reference sequence).

This clone was recorded once. The chain is built from TRBV10-3 and TRBJ2-5; 9 bases map to TRBD1. The CDR3 covers 17 residues. Looked up from germline, CDR1 is ENHRY and CDR2 is SYGVKD. The V segment lost 0 bases and the J segment 2 bases; nucleotides outside the gene matches: 7. This chain's CDR3 is CAISESTGGALQETQYF. CDR3 in DNA: TGTGCCATCAGTGAGTCAACAGGGGGCGCCTTGCAAGAGACCCAGTACTTC.

The rearrangement joins TRBV2 to TRBJ1-5; no firm D call. Germline lookup yields CDR1 SNHLY and CDR2 FYNNEI. The CDR3 loop spans 13 amino acids. The V end lost 3 bases, the J end lost 2 bases, and 5 bases lay between the germline ends. DNA of the CDR3: TGTGCCAGCAGTGAGTTTGGCAATCAGCCCCAGCATTTT. Protein: CASSEFGNQPQHF.

The chain employs TRBV2 and TRBJ2-7, with 8 bases fitting TRBD1. Germline V gene lookup returns CDR1 SNHLY and CDR2 FYNNEI. V lost 10 bases, J lost 7 bases, and 12 bases stayed unmatched. The CDR3 is 13 residues long. As DNA, the CDR3 is TGTGCCAACTCCAGACAGGGGCGGTATGAGCAGTACTTC. It translates to CANSRQGRYEQYF.

This clone appeared once. V is TRBV14 and J is TRBJ2-1; 10 bases map to TRBD2. V gave up 0 bases and J gave up 8 bases; unmatched junction bases: 13. CDR1 is SGHDN, CDR2 FVKESK, per germline. This CDR3 comprises 18 residues. The chain's CDR3 is CASSQDRGQRGGRYEQFF. The CDR3 DNA reads as TGTGCCAGCAGCCAAGATCGCGGCCAGCGGGGGGGCCGGTATGAGCAGTTCTTC.

The gene calls are TRBV27 and TRBJ2-1; tentative D call: TRBD1 (6 bases). This CDR3 region has 15 residues. Germline V gene lookup returns CDR1 MNHEY and CDR2 SMNVEV (reference sequence). The ends were cut back, 3 bases at V and 4 bases at J, with 13 bases in the middle. This CDR3 is CASSLADRLYNEQFF. The CDR3 DNA follows: TGTGCCAGCAGTTTGGCCGACAGGCTATACAATGAGCAGTTCTTC.

The chain employs TRBV6-6 and TRBJ2-2, with 9 bases lining up with TRBD1. CDR3 size: 14 residues. Germline trimming cut 8 bases from V and 5 bases from J; bases unmatched to any gene: 6. Germline V gene lookup returns CDR1 MNHNY and CDR2 SVGAGI (reference sequence). As DNA, the CDR3 is TGTGCCAGCTCGAAACAGGGGGCAACCGGGGAGCTGTTTTTT. Translation gives CASSKQGATGELFF.

The chain uses TRBV4-2 and TRBJ2-1; 12 positions agree with TRBD2. Germline loops: CDR1 LGHNA, CDR2 YNFKEQ. The J segment lost 1 base and the V segment lost 0 bases, leaving 4 bases of the junction unmatched. There are 18 residues in the CDR3. Here the CDR3 reads CASSQEASGGASYNEQFF. CDR3 bases: TGTGCCAGCAGCCAAGAGGCTAGCGGGGGGGCTTCCTACAATGAGCAGTTCTTC.

The V gene is TRBV6-6, the J gene TRBJ1-2; D gene uncertain. There are 13 residues in the CDR3. Trimming pared 0 bases from V and 13 bases from J, leaving 15 bases between. In germline, CDR1 is MNHNY, CDR2 SVGAGI (reference sequence). The CDR3 coding sequence is TGTGCCAGCAGTTACTCGATTGCCACATTCGGCACCTTC. Protein product: CASSYSIATFGTF.